This T cell receptor beta chain was captured by sequencing in a study of blood T cell repertoires in COVID-19. Profiled with immunoSEQ multiplex PCR; TCRdb holds only in-frame clones, not every one. The sample carries roughly 190,000 clones, about 88% recorded once. There are 16 residues in the CDR3. Germline CDR1 MGHRA, CDR2 YSYEKL. The V and J ends lost 4 bases and 0 bases respectively, with 13 bases between them. This chain uses TRBV4-1 with TRBJ2-4, with a possible D match to TRBD2 (6 bases). Sequences were obtained from peripheral blood. The sequence was collected from a man between 40 and 49 years old with active or convalescent COVID-19. CDR3 protein: CASSPLLAVAKNIQYF. DNA of the CDR3: TGCGCCAGCAGCCCTCTACTAGCTGTAGCCAAAAACATTCAGTACTTC.